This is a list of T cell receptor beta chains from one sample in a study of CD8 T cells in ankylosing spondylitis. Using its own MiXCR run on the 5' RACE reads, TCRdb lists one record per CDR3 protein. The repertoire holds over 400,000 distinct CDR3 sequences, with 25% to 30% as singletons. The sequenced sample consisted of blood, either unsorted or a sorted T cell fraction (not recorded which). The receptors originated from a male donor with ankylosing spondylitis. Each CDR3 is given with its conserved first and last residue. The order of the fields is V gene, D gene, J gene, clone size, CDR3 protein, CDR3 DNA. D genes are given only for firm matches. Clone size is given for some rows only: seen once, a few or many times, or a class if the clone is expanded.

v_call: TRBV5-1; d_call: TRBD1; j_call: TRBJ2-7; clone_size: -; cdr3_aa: CASSSTGTGGFWQYF; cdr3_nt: TGCGCCAGCAGCTCGACCGGGACAGGGGGCTTTTGGCAGTACTTC
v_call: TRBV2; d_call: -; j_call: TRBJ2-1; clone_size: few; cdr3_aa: CASSDLWGPGNEQFF; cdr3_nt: TGTGCCAGCAGTGACCTCTGGGGGCCCGGCAATGAGCAGTTCTTC
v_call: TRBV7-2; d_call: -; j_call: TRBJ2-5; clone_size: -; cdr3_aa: CASSLAPVPRETQYF; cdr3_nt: TGTGCCAGCAGCTTGGCCCCGGTCCCCAGAGAGACCCAGTACTTC
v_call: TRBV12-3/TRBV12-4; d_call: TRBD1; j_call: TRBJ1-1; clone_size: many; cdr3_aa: CASNPTGFGTEAFF; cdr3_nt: TGTGCCAGCAATCCGACAGGGTTCGGCACTGAAGCTTTCTTT
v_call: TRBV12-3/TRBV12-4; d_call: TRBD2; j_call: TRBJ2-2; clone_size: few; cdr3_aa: CASSPDLAGGPYTGELFF; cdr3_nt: TGTGCCAGCAGTCCCGACCTAGCGGGAGGGCCTTACACCGGGGAGCTGTTTTTT
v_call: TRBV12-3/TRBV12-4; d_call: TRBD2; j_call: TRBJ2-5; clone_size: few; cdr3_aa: CASSIEAGGTQETQYF; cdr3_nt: TGTGCCAGCAGTATCGAAGCGGGAGGCACCCAAGAGACCCAGTACTTC
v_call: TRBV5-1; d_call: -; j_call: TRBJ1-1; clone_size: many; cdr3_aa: CASSLALTENTEAFF; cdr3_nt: TGCGCCAGCAGCTTGGCTTTGACAGAGAACACTGAAGCTTTCTTT
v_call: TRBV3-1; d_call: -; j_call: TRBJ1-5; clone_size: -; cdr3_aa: CASSHGLDSPQHF; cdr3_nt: TGTGCCAGCAGCCACGGGCTGGACAGTCCCCAGCATTTT
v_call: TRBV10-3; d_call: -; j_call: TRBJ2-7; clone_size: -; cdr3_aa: CAISAWETGQYF; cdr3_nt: TGTGCCATCAGTGCGTGGGAGACAGGGCAGTACTTC
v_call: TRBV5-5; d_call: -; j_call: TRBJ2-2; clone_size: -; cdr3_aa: CASSSWGLLTGELFF; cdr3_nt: TGTGCCAGCAGCAGTTGGGGACTCCTGACCGGGGAGCTGTTTTTT
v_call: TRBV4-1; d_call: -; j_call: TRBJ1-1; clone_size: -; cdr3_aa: CASSQESGGRGDTEAFF; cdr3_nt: TGCGCCAGCAGCCAAGAATCGGGGGGAAGAGGGGACACTGAAGCTTTCTTT
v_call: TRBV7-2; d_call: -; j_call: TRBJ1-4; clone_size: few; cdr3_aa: CASSLTGGGANEKLFF; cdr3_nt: TGTGCCAGCAGCTTAACTGGGGGTGGAGCTAATGAAAAACTGTTTTTT
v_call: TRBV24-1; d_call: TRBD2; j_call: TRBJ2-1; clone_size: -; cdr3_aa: CATSRTSGYNEQFF; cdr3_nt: TGTGCCACCTCCAGGACTAGCGGTTACAATGAGCAGTTCTTC
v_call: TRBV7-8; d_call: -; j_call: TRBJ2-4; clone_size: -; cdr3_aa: CASSKTALIAKNIQYF; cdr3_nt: TGTGCCAGCAGCAAGACAGCTCTAATAGCCAAAAACATTCAGTACTTC
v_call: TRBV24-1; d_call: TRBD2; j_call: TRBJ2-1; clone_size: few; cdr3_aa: CATSDLTGGGYNEQFF; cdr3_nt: TGTGCCACCAGTGATTTGACGGGAGGGGGCTACAATGAGCAGTTCTTC
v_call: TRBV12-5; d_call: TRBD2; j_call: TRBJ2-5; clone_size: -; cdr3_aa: CASGATSGLGETQYF; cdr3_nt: TGTGCTAGTGGTGCGACTAGCGGGCTTGGAGAGACCCAGTACTTC
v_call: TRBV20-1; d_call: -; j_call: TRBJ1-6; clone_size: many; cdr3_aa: CSARDIGNSPLHF; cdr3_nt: TGCAGTGCTAGAGATATAGGGAATTCACCCCTCCACTTT
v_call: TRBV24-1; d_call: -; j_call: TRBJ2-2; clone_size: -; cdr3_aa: CATSDLTGELFF; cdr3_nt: TGTGCCACCAGTGACCTCACCGGGGAGCTGTTTTTT
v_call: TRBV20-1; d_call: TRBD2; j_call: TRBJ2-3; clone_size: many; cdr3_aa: CSARPIPGTSGSDTQYF; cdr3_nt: TGCAGTGCTAGACCGATACCCGGGACTAGCGGGAGTGATACGCAGTATTTT
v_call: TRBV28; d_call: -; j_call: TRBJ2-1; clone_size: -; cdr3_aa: CASTERGNEQFF; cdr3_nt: TGTGCCAGCACTGAGAGGGGAAATGAGCAGTTCTTC